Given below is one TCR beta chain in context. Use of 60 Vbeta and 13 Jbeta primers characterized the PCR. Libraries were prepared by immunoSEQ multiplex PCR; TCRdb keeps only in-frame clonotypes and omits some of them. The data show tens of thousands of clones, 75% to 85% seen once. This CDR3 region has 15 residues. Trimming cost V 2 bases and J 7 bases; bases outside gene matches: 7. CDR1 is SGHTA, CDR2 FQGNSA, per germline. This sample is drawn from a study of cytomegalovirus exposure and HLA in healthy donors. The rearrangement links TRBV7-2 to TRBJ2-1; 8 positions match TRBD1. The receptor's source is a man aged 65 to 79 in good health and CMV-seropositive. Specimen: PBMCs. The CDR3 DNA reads TGTGCCAGCAGCTTAAGAGCAGGGGGCTGGAATGAGCAGTTCTTC. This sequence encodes CASSLRAGGWNEQFF.